This T cell receptor beta chain was recovered during a study of response to subunit inactivated influenza vaccine. Findings of the study overall: Authors suggested seasonal influenza vaccinations each recruit few new T cells.

Trimming stripped 5 bases from V and 3 bases from J, with 10 bases between. Germline CDR1 and CDR2: MNHNS and SASEGT. The CDR3 loop spans 14 amino acids. TCRdb ran MiXCR on the RT-PCR reads and lists one entry per CDR3 protein. The sample lists a few hundred thousand distinct CDR3 sequences; 7.2% were seen once. This clonotype was seen a few times. The antigen is undetermined. This clonotype originated in a man between 45 and 75 years old who received an inactivated influenza vaccine. This material consisted of PBMCs from blood, taken approximately 25 months after vaccination. The J gene is TRBJ1-4, the V gene TRBV6-1; no clear D gene. CDR3 sequence reads: CASSQRAANEKLFF. The CDR3 DNA reads as TGTGCCAGCAGTCAGAGGGCAGCTAATGAAAAACTGTTTTTT.